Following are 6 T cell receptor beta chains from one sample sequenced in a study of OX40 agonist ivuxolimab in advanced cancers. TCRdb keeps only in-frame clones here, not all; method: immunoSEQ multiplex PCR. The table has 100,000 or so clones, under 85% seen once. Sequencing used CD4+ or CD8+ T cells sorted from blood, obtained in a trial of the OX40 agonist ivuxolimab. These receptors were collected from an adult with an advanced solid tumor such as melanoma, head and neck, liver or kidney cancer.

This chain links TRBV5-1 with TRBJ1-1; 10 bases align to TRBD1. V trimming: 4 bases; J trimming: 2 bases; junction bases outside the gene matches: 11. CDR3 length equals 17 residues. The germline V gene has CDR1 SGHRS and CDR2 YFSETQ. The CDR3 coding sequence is TGCGCCAGCAGCGTGGGTACCGGGACAGGGGATAACACTGAAGCTTTCTTT. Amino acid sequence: CASSVGTGTGDNTEAFF.

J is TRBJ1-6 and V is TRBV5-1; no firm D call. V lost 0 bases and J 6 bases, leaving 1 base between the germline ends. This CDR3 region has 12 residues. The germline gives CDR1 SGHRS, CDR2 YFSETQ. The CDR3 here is CASSLGNSPLHF. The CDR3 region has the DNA TGCGCCAGCAGCTTGGGTAATTCACCCCTCCACTTT.

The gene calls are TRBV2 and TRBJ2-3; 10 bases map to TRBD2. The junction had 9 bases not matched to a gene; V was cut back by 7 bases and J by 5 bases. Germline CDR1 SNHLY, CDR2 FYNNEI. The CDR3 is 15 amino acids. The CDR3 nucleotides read TGTGCCAGCACGAGGCTAGCGGGGGATGGAGATACGCAGTATTTT. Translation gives CASTRLAGDGDTQYF.

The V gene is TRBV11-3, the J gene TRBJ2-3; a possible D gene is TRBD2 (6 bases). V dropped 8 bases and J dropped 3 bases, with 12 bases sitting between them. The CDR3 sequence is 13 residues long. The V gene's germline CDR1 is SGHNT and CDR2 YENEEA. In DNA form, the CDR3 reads TGTGCCAGCGTGGCGGGGCCGACAGATACGCAGTATTTT. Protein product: CASVAGPTDTQYF. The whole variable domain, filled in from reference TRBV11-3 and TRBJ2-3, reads EAGVVQSPRYKIIEKKQPVAFWCNPISGHNTLYWYLQNLGQGPELLIRYENEEAVDDSQLPKDRFSAERLKGVDSTLKIQPAELGDSAVYLCASVAGPTDTQYFGPGTRLTVL.

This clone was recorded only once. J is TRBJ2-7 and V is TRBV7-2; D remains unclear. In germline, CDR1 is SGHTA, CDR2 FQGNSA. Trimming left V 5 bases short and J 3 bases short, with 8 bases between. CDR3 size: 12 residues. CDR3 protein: CASSPNSYEQYF. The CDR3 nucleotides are TGTGCCAGCAGCCCGAATAGCTACGAGCAGTACTTC.

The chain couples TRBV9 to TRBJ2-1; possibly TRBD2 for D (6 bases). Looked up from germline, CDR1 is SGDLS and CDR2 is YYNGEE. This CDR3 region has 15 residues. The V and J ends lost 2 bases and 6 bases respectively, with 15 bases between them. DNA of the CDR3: TGTGCCAGCAGCGTTGGGGACTCAACTCTCAATGAGCAGTTCTTC. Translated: CASSVGDSTLNEQFF.